These 27 T cell receptor beta chains originate from one sample sequenced in a study of neurological immune-mediated disorders (dated by TCRdb to 2018 to 2020). The library was produced with 5' RACE. The run used an Illumina HiSeq 2500. TCRdb reanalyzed the raw reads on its own, using fastp at Q25 for trimming and MiXCR for clone calling, and kept in-frame beta chains. All rows with the same CDR3 protein become a single entry with the most common DNA and genes. This sample is represented by about 66,000 distinct CDR3 sequences; roughly 4.5% of them were singletons. Clones ranked in the top ten supply 2% to 2.5% of the sample. The sample taken for sequencing was PBMCs. The receptors were gathered from a woman aged 70-85 years with multiple sclerosis.

This clonotype has at least ten counts. This chain connects TRBV4-3 to TRBJ2-7; D possibly corresponds to TRBD1 (6 bases). Trimming took off 0 bases at V and 2 bases at J, with 14 bases between the two ends. Germline-derived CDR1 and CDR2 are LGHNA and YSLEER. The CDR3 is 16 residues long. For the CDR3, the DNA is TGCGCCAGCAGCCAAGATTTGACAGGATCGGCCTACGAGCAGTACTTC. Translation: CASSQDLTGSAYEQYF.

This clonotype was picked up many times. This chain links TRBV7-9 with TRBJ2-7; 8 nucleotides match TRBD1. This CDR3 is built from 15 residues. J gave up 2 bases and V 5 bases, and 8 bases lay outside the gene matches. Germline V lookup: CDR1 SEHNR, CDR2 FQNEAQ (reference sequence). The chain's CDR3 is CASSPGQVGPYEQYF. The CDR3 DNA sequence: TGTGCCAGCAGCCCGGGACAGGTCGGTCCCTACGAGCAGTACTTC. Supplemented by reference TRBV7-9 and TRBJ2-7, the full variable domain reads DTGVSQNPRHKITKRGQNVTFRCDPISEHNRLYWYRQTLGQGPEFLTYFQNEAQLEKSRLLSDRFSAERPKGSFSTLEIQRTEQGDSAMYLCASSPGQVGPYEQYFGPGTRLTVT.

CDR3 in amino acids: CASSLIGLAGDEQFF. The CDR3 bases are TGCGCCAGCAGTCTTATAGGACTAGCGGGAGATGAGCAGTTCTTC. The rearrangement uses TRBV5-1 and TRBJ2-1; 13 bases align to TRBD2. The germline V gene encodes CDR1 SGHRS and CDR2 YFSETQ. The length of the CDR3 is 15 residues. Trimming removed 5 bases from V and 8 bases from J; junction bases left unmatched: 7.

This clonotype was detected ten times or more. This chain joins TRBV6-5 and TRBJ1-4; possible D gene TRBD1, 5 bases. Germline CDR1 and CDR2: MNHEY and SVGAGI. The V and J ends lost 6 bases and 7 bases respectively, with 15 bases between them. The CDR3 contains 14 residues. CDR3 region: CASRSGARGEKLFF. The CDR3 coding sequence is TGTGCCAGCAGATCTGGGGCGCGAGGTGAAAAACTGTTTTTT.

V usage is TRBV6-1 and J usage is TRBJ2-1, with D perhaps TRBD1 (5 bases). In germline, CDR1 is MNHNS, CDR2 SASEGT. The CDR3 sequence is 14 residues long. The germline V and J ends were trimmed by 1 base and 10 bases, with 14 bases remaining between them. CDR3 nucleotide sequence: TGTGCCAGCAGTGAAGGGGGCCAGACCACCGAGCAGTTCTTC. Its protein product is CASSEGGQTTEQFF.

This clonotype was detected many times. The chain uses TRBV5-1 and TRBJ1-1; 9 bases map to TRBD1. The CDR3 runs to 16 residues. CDR1 is SGHRS, CDR2 YFSETQ, per germline. Unmatched junction bases numbered 8, after V lost 2 bases and J lost 3 bases. CDR3 in amino acids: CASSFTTGGGDTEAFF. The DNA for the CDR3 is TGCGCCAGCAGCTTTACTACAGGGGGCGGGGACACTGAAGCTTTCTTT.

This clonotype occurred many times. This sequence joins TRBV9 and TRBJ2-5; D could derive from TRBD1 or TRBD2 (5 bases each). Trimming removed 3 bases from V and 5 bases from J, with 14 bases in between. The CDR3 totals 14 residues. Germline lookup yields CDR1 SGDLS and CDR2 YYNGEE. The CDR3, as DNA: TGTGCCAGCAGCGAGGGGACCGTCAGGGAGACCCAGTACTTC. Its translation: CASSEGTVRETQYF.

This clonotype was observed at least ten times. The chain recombines TRBV29-1 with TRBJ2-3; 7 bases map to TRBD2. The germline gives CDR1 SQVTM, CDR2 ANQGSEA. The CDR3 has 14 amino acids. V shed 3 bases, J shed 4 bases, and the junction held 7 bases outside the gene matches. As DNA, the CDR3 is TGCAGCGTTGAGGGCGGGAGAGCCTCAGATACGCAGTATTTT. Amino acids: CSVEGGRASDTQYF.

Many counts were recorded for this clonotype. The chain carries TRBV6-5 and TRBJ2-7; tentatively, D is TRBD1 (6 bases). Per germline, CDR1 MNHEY and CDR2 SVGAGI. CDR3 length: 15 residues. Between the trimmed V and J ends, which lost 5 bases and 0 bases, there was a span of 14 bases. CDR3 DNA sequence: TGTGCCAGCAGTGGGGGCCCGGGGAGCTCCTACGAGCAGTACTTC. Translating gives CASSGGPGSSYEQYF.

This clonotype was observed many times. V gene TRBV20-1 combines with J gene TRBJ2-1; D possibly corresponds to TRBD1 (5 bases). The CDR3 has 14 amino acids. Germline V CDR1 and CDR2: DFQATT, SNEGSKA (reference sequence). Trimming removed 3 bases at V and 4 bases at J, with 13 bases between. In DNA, the CDR3 is TGCAGTGCTAGCCGCCATGGGGCTTACAATGAGCAGTTCTTC. It encodes CSASRHGAYNEQFF.

At least ten counts were recorded for this clonotype. Its ends do not fully match the called genes, so a read error is possible. This sequence joins TRBV6-1 and TRBJ1-5; D gene uncertain. Germline V gene sequence: CDR1 MNHNS, CDR2 SASEGT. The CDR3 runs to 11 residues. The chain's CDR3 is CMAGSNQPQHF. The CDR3 DNA reads as TGCATGGCGGGTAGCAATCAGCCCCAGCATTTT.

This clonotype was recorded many times. The chain links TRBV6-2 or TRBV6-3 to TRBJ1-5; D is possibly TRBD1 (5 bases). V lost 2 bases and J lost 3, with 11 bases in between. The CDR3 runs 15 residues. Germline V gives CDR1 MNHEY, CDR2 SVGEGT. CDR3 region: CASSYRRGANQPQHF. DNA of the CDR3: TGTGCCAGCAGTTACCGAAGGGGCGCCAATCAGCCCCAGCATTTT.

This clonotype has at least ten counts. The rearrangement uses TRBV7-2 and TRBJ2-1, with D possibly matching TRBD2 (5 bases). Germline lookup yields CDR1 SGHTA and CDR2 FQGNSA. This CDR3 has 13 residues. V was trimmed by 8 bases and J by 10 bases, leaving 18 bases between them. CDR3: CASANSGFTEQFF. For the CDR3, the DNA is TGTGCCAGCGCCAACTCGGGATTTACAGAGCAGTTCTTC.

This clonotype was observed at least ten times. The J gene is TRBJ2-3, the V gene TRBV6-2 or TRBV6-3; D remains unclear. The length of the CDR3 is 16 residues. Trimming stripped 0 bases from V and 2 bases from J, with 12 bases between. Germline lookup yields CDR1 MNHEY and CDR2 SVGEGT. Written as DNA, the CDR3 is TGTGCCAGCAGTTACTCGAAAGTTAGCCACACAGATACGCAGTATTTT. It encodes CASSYSKVSHTDTQYF.

At least ten counts were recorded for this clonotype. V usage is TRBV5-1 and J usage is TRBJ2-7; D not certain. The germline V gene has CDR1 SGHRS and CDR2 YFSETQ. The CDR3 is made up of 12 amino acids. Trimming removed 4 bases from V and 2 bases from J, with 7 bases in between. The CDR3 loop reads CASSPDTYEQYF. The CDR3 nucleotides are TGCGCCAGCAGCCCCGACACCTACGAGCAGTACTTC.

In this sample, this clonotype turned up a few times. V and J are TRBV20-1 and TRBJ2-1; 8 bases are a match to TRBD2. The CDR3 sequence is 17 residues long. After removal of 6 bases from V and 0 bases from J, the junction contained 13 bases not matched to a gene. Germline V lookup: CDR1 DFQATT, CDR2 SNEGSKA (reference sequence). The CDR3 DNA reads as TGCAGTGCCCCCCCGACGGGCGGGAGGAGCTCCTACAATGAGCAGTTCTTC. Residues: CSAPPTGGRSSYNEQFF.

This clonotype was seen repeatedly, ten times or more. V is TRBV25-1 and J is TRBJ2-5, with D tentatively TRBD2 (5 bases). The length of the CDR3 is 13 residues. Germline V gene lookup returns CDR1 MGHDK and CDR2 SYGVNS. V was clipped by 3 bases and J by 4 bases, with 9 bases between them. This chain's CDR3 is CASSDWGVETQYF. The DNA of the CDR3 is TGTGCCAGCAGTGATTGGGGAGTAGAGACCCAGTACTTC.

This clonotype was detected ten times or more. The rearrangement joins TRBV4-1 to TRBJ2-2; D gene ambiguous. V lost 0 bases and J lost 6, with 11 bases in between. The CDR3 has 15 amino acids. Germline V gives CDR1 MGHRA, CDR2 YSYEKL. The CDR3: CASSQDLSASGELFF. The CDR3, as DNA: TGCGCCAGCAGCCAAGATCTTTCGGCCTCCGGGGAGCTGTTTTTT.

There are many counts of this clonotype. The chain has TRBV7-2 and TRBJ2-1, with TRBD2 identical over 10 bases. The length of the CDR3 is 16 residues. Losses at the gene ends were 2 bases for V and 6 bases for J; bases not matched to a gene: 7. Germline CDR1 is SGHTA and CDR2 is FQGNSA. CDR3 region: CASSLTASGRSNEQFF. As DNA, the CDR3 is TGTGCCAGCAGCTTAACGGCTAGCGGGAGATCCAATGAGCAGTTCTTC.

This clonotype occurred a few times. This chain joins TRBV5-6 and TRBJ1-2; a weak D match, TRBD1 (5 bases). Germline CDR1 is SGHDT and CDR2 is YYEEEE. This CDR3 is built from 14 residues. Trimming removed 4 bases at V and 4 bases at J, with 14 bases between. The CDR3 DNA follows: TGTGCCAGCAGCGCTTGGGGACGGACCTATGGCTACACCTTC. The encoded protein is CASSAWGRTYGYTF.

This clonotype was detected ten times or more. The V and J genes are TRBV20-1 and TRBJ2-3; TRBD2 matches 15 bases. The CDR3 totals 16 residues. V lost 8 bases and J lost 3; bases outside the gene matches: 9. CDR1 is DFQATT and CDR2 is SNEGSKA in the germline V gene (reference sequence). The CDR3 nucleotides read TGCAGTCCCCATCCCGGGACTAGCGGGAGGACAGATACGCAGTATTTT. Protein product: CSPHPGTSGRTDTQYF.

This clonotype was seen once. The chain carries TRBV4-1 and TRBJ2-7; D is unclear. Germline assignment: CDR1 MGHRA and CDR2 YSYEKL. The CDR3 loop spans 14 amino acids. Trimming cost V 7 bases and J 0 bases, with 13 bases left between them. DNA of the CDR3: TGCGCCAGCAAACCAGAAGAGATCTCCTACGAGCAGTACTTC. Its translation is CASKPEEISYEQYF.

This clonotype was seen more than once but under ten times. J is TRBJ1-1 and V is TRBV19; 8 positions agree with TRBD1. The CDR3 is made up of 14 amino acids. Germline-derived CDR1 and CDR2 are LNHDA and SQIVND (reference sequence). V lost 7 bases and J lost 3; bases outside the gene matches: 7. The CDR3 bases are TGTGCCAGTAATCGTGACAGGGGCTACACTGAAGCTTTCTTT. Encoded protein: CASNRDRGYTEAFF.

The table lists this clonotype with many counts. J is TRBJ2-1 and V is TRBV12-3 or TRBV12-4; D may match TRBD1 or TRBD2 (6 bases each). V was cut by 6 bases and J by 10 bases, with 13 bases left in between. This CDR3 is built from 12 residues. In DNA, the CDR3 is TGTGCCAGCAGGACCAACGGGGGCGAGCAGTTCTTC. Its translation: CASRTNGGEQFF.

This clonotype was observed at least ten times. The chain recombines TRBV12-3 or TRBV12-4 with TRBJ2-2, with D unclear. Trimming pared 7 bases from V and 4 bases from J, leaving 7 bases between. CDR3 length: 12 residues. CDR3 coding DNA: TGTGCCAGCACCCCTGGCACCGGGGAGCTGTTTTTT. It is translated as CASTPGTGELFF.

This clonotype was seen repeatedly, ten times or more. The chain recombines TRBV29-1 with TRBJ1-1; TRBD1 matches 7 bases. Germline-derived CDR1 and CDR2 are SQVTM and ANQGSEA. This CDR3 region has 13 residues. After removal of 4 bases from V and 4 bases from J, the junction contained 6 bases not matched to a gene. CDR3 DNA sequence: TGCAGCGTTGTTGACAGGGCGAGCACTGAAGCTTTCTTT. It translates to CSVVDRASTEAFF.

This clonotype was found many times. This rearrangement joins TRBV20-1 to TRBJ1-6; D possibly corresponds to TRBD1 (5 bases). V gave up 3 bases and J gave up 7 bases, with 16 bases separating them. The CDR3 length is 15 residues. CDR1 is DFQATT, CDR2 SNEGSKA, per germline (reference sequence). The CDR3 sequence: CSASLTDSLNSPLHF. The CDR3 DNA reads TGCAGTGCTAGTCTAACCGACAGCCTGAATTCACCCCTCCACTTT.